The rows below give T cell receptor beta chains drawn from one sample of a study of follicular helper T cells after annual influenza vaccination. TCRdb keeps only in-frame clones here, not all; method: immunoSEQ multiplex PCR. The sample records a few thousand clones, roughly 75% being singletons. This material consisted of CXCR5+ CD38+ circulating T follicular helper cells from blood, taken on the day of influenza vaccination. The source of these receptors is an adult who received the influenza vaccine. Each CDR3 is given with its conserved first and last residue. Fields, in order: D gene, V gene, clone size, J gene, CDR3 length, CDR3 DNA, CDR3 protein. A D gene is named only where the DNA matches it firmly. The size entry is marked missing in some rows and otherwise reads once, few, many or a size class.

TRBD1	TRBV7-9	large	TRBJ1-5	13	TGTGCCAGCAGCTTCGGGGACAGACAGCCCCAGCATTTT	CASSFGDRQPQHF
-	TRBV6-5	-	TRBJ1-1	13	TGTGCCAGCAGTTACCAGGGTGGGTCCGAAGCTTTCTTT	CASSYQGGSEAFF
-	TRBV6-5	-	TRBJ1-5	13	TGTGCCAGCAGGTACGATAGCAATCAGCCCCAGCATTTT	CASRYDSNQPQHF
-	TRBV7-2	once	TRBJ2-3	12	TGTGCCAGCAGCTCAATCACAGATACGCAGTATTTT	CASSSITDTQYF
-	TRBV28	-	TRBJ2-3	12	TGTGCCAGCAGACCACAGGTAGATACGCAGTATTTT	CASRPQVDTQYF
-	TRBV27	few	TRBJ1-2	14	TGTGCCAGCAGTTTATCGTGGCCTAACTATGGCTACACCTTC	CASSLSWPNYGYTF
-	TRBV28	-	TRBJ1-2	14	TGTGCCAGCAGCCTCCCCCCTGAGAACTATGGCTACACCTTC	CASSLPPENYGYTF
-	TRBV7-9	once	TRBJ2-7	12	TGTGCCAGCAGCGTAGTCCCCTACGAGCAGTACTTC	CASSVVPYEQYF
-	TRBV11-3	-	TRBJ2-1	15	TGTGCCAGCAGCCCATGGGAAGGGAAAAGAAATGAGCAGTTCTTC	CASSPWEGKRNEQFF
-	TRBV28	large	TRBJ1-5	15	TGTGCCAGCAGTTCCCCCGCCTGGGGAGGACAGCCCCAGCATTTT	CASSSPAWGGQPQHF
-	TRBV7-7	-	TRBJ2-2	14	TGTGCCAGCAGCCCTGACAGGTCTAGGGGGGAGCTGTTTTTT	CASSPDRSRGELFF
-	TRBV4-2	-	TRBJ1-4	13	TGTGCCAGCAGCCATCGGACATTCGAAAAACTGTTTTTT	CASSHRTFEKLFF
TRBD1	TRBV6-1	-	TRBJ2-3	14	TGTGCCAGTAGCCGGGACAGTTTAACAGATACGCAGTATTTT	CASSRDSLTDTQYF
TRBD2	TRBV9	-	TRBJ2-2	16	TGTGCCAGCAGCAAGGGACTAGCGGGGAACACCGGGGAGCTGTTTTTT	CASSKGLAGNTGELFF
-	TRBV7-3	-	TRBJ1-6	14	TGTGCCAGCAGCTTAAACTCGAACGGCTCACCCCTCCACTTT	CASSLNSNGSPLHF
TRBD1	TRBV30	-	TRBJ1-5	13	TGTGCCTGGAGTCCAGGGGGGGGCGGGCCCCAGCATTTT	CAWSPGGGGPQHF
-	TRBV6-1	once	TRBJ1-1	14	TGTGCCAGCAGTGAGGCGACTACCAACACTGAAGCTTTCTTT	CASSEATTNTEAFF
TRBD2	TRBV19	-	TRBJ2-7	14	TGTGCCAGTAGTTTAGCGGGAGCCTCCTACGAGCAGTACTTC	CASSLAGASYEQYF
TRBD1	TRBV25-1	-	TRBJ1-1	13	TGTGCCAGCAAACAGGGGCAGGGCACTGAAGCTTTCTTT	CASKQGQGTEAFF
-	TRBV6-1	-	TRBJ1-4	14	TGTGCCAGCAGTGATCTACAGGTGGGGGAAAAACTGTTTTTT	CASSDLQVGEKLFF
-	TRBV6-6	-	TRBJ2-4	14	TGTGCCAGCAGACCGGCTAGCGCCAAAAACATTCAGTACTTC	CASRPASAKNIQYF
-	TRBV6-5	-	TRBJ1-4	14	TGTGCCAGCAGTTCCCAGGCGCGAGGTGAAAAACTGTTTTTT	CASSSQARGEKLFF
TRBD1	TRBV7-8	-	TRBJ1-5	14	TGTGCCAGCAGCTCCGGGACAGGGAATCAGCCCCAGCATTTT	CASSSGTGNQPQHF
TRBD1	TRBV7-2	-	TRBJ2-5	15	TGTGCCAGCAGCGTACCGGGACAGGGATCGGAGACCCAGTACTTC	CASSVPGQGSETQYF
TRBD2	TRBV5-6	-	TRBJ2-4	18	TGTGCCAGCAGTGTGACTAGCGGTGGCTTGGGGGGCAAAAACATTCAGTACTTC	CASSVTSGGLGGKNIQYF
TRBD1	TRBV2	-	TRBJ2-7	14	TGTGCCAGCAAGTTTCCGGGACAGGGCTACGAGCAGTACTTC	CASKFPGQGYEQYF
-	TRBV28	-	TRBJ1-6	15	TGTGCCAGCAGTTTAGTGGTTGGCAGGGATTCACCCCTCCACTTT	CASSLVVGRDSPLHF
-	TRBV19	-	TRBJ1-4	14	TGTGCCAGTAGTTCAACAGGTTATAATGAAAAACTGTTTTTT	CASSSTGYNEKLFF
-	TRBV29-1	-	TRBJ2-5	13	TGCAGCGTTGCACTAGCAGGGGCAAGGACCCAGTACTTC	CSVALAGARTQYF
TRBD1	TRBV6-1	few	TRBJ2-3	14	TGTGCCAGCAGTCCAGGGACAGGGGCAGATACGCAGTATTTT	CASSPGTGADTQYF
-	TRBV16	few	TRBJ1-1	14	TGTGCCAGCAGCCCCTTGACGAAGGACACTGAAGCTTTCTTT	CASSPLTKDTEAFF
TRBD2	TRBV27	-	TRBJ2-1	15	TGTGCCAGCAGGAAAATAGCGGGGGCTTACAATGAGCAGTTCTTC	CASRKIAGAYNEQFF
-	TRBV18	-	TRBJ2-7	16	TGTGCCAGCTCACCATTAGGTTCTCGGACGTTAGGCGAGCAGTACTTC	CASSPLGSRTLGEQYF
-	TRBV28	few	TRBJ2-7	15	TGTGCCAGCAGCCGATCTGGCACGGGCTCCTACGAGCAGTACTTC	CASSRSGTGSYEQYF
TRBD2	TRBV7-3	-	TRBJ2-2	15	TGTGCCAGCAGCGATTCTAGCGGGAGCACCGGGGAGCTGTTTTTT	CASSDSSGSTGELFF
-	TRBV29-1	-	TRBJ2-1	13	TGCAGCGTTGGGGGGTTCCCGTACAATGAGCAGTTCTTC	CSVGGFPYNEQFF
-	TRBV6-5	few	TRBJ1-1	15	TGTGCCAGCAGTTATCGGTATCAGGGGAACACTGAAGCTTTCTTT	CASSYRYQGNTEAFF
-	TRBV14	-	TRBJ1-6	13	TGTGCCAGCAGCCAACAGGGAGGTTCACCCCTCCACTTT	CASSQQGGSPLHF
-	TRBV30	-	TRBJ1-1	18	TGTGCCTGGAGCCGAGGGAGGCCATCAGGTTCGATAAACACTGAAGCTTTCTTT	CAWSRGRPSGSINTEAFF
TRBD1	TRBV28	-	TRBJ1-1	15	TGTGCCAGCAGCCCCGACAGGGGTTTCCCCTATGAAGCTTTCTTT	CASSPDRGFPYEAFF
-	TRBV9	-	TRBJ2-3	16	TGTGCCAGCAGCGTAAGTCCAGCGGCGACCACAGATACGCAGTATTTT	CASSVSPAATTDTQYF
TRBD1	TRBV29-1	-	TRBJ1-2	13	TGCAGCGTTACAGGGGGCGCCACTTCTGGCTACACCTTC	CSVTGGATSGYTF
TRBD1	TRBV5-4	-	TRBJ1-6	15	TGTGCCAGCAGCTTGGGACAGGGGTTCAATTCACCCCTCCACTTT	CASSLGQGFNSPLHF
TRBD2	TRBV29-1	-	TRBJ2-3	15	TGCAGCGTTGAATATAGCCGGGGGGTGACAGATACGCAGTATTTT	CSVEYSRGVTDTQYF
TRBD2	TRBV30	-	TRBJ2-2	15	TGTGCCTGGATACGAGCGGGAAGCCAAACCGGGGAGCTGTTTTTT	CAWIRAGSQTGELFF